One and the same sample provided the 23 T cell receptor beta chains below, sequenced in a study of T cell repertoires in cytomegalovirus infection. For these TCRs, the target antigens are not known. TCRdb ran MiXCR on the reads and lists one entry per CDR3 protein. The sample shows a few hundred thousand distinct CDR3 sequences, 25% to 35% of them seen only once. The sequences come from cultured PBMCs, collected from culture after CMV antigen stimulation. The receptor source for this set is a human donor in good health (CMV status not recorded). Some clones in this sample may be carry-over from other donors' samples.

V is TRBV6-8 and J is TRBJ2-7, with 7 bases identical to TRBD2. The CDR3 is made up of 16 amino acids. Germline CDR1 MNHGY, CDR2 SAAAGT. The V gene end was trimmed by 6 bases and the J gene end by 7 bases; junction bases not matched to a gene: 18. Here the CDR3 reads CASSRGEGPSGREQYF. The CDR3 DNA reads TGTGCCAGCAGCCGCGGTGAAGGTCCTAGCGGAAGGGAGCAGTACTTC.

This clonotype came up a few times. The chain combines TRBV7-2 with TRBJ2-2; no definite D call. The CDR3 contains 12 residues. The germline V gene encodes CDR1 SGHTA and CDR2 FQGNSA. V gave up 1 base and J gave up 8 bases, with 5 bases separating them. The CDR3 nucleotides read TGTGCCAGCAGCTTAGAATTTGGGGAGCTGTTTTTT. Residues: CASSLEFGELFF.

The chain couples TRBV19 to TRBJ1-5; a weak D match, TRBD1 (5 bases). Germline CDR1 and CDR2: LNHDA and SQIVND (reference sequence). This CDR3 is built from 15 residues. V dropped 3 bases and J dropped 2 bases, with 11 bases sitting between them. The DNA for the CDR3 is TGTGCCAGTAGTATTACAGCGGGGCGCAATCAGCCCCAGCATTTT. Translating gives CASSITAGRNQPQHF.

The CDR3 region has the DNA TGTGCCAGCAGCTTAGCGCGGACAGGAAACACTGAAGCTTTCTTT. As protein: CASSLARTGNTEAFF. The rearrangement links TRBV7-4 to TRBJ1-1; 7 nucleotides agree with TRBD1. Germline-derived CDR1 and CDR2 are SGHVT and SQSDAQ. This CDR3 has 15 residues. Losses at the gene ends were 0 bases for V and 2 bases for J; bases not matched to a gene: 3.

The chain links TRBV7-8 to TRBJ2-7, with TRBD2 identical over 7 bases. CDR1 and CDR2 (germline): SGHVS, FQNEAQ. There are 12 residues in the CDR3. With 1 base clipped from V and 13 bases from J, the junction kept 7 bases outside the gene matches. CDR3 loop: CASSLDGGTEYF. For the CDR3, the DNA is TGTGCCAGCAGCTTAGACGGGGGGACCGAATACTTC.

J is TRBJ2-1 and V is TRBV28; 9 nucleotides match TRBD1. The CDR3 is 13 residues long. The germline CDR1 and CDR2 sequences are MDHEN and SYDVKM. With 7 bases clipped from V and 7 bases from J, the junction kept 5 bases outside the gene matches. DNA for the CDR3: TGTGCCAGCATACAGGGGGCCGAGAATGAGCAGTTCTTC. Translating gives CASIQGAENEQFF.

The genes are TRBV6-1 and TRBJ1-1; D remains ambiguous. Germline CDR1 reads MNHNS; CDR2 reads SASEGT. The V gene lost 2 bases and the J gene lost 0 bases, with 10 bases spanning the gap. This CDR3 region has 15 residues. The CDR3: CASSEKVGLNTEAFF. The DNA of the CDR3 is TGTGCCAGCAGTGAAAAGGTCGGATTGAACACTGAAGCTTTCTTT.

The chain employs TRBV19 and TRBJ1-5, with D tentatively TRBD1 (6 bases). The CDR3 is 15 residues long. CDR1 LNHDA and CDR2 SQIVND come from the germline V gene (reference sequence). Trimming cost V 5 bases and J 5 bases, with 16 bases left between them. CDR3 DNA: TGTGCCAGTAGTCAGGTGGCGGGGGGCCATCAGCCCCAGCATTTT. This sequence encodes CASSQVAGGHQPQHF.

V usage is TRBV7-9 and J usage is TRBJ2-7, with D possibly TRBD1 on 6 matching bases. The CDR3 covers 14 residues. The germline CDR1 and CDR2 sequences are SEHNR and FQNEAQ (reference sequence). Trimming shortened V by 3 bases and J by 2 bases, and 11 bases separated the two germline ends. The CDR3 region is CASSFRDNPYEQYF. The CDR3 region has the DNA TGTGCCAGCAGCTTCCGGGACAACCCCTACGAGCAGTACTTC.

In its sample, this clonotype was seen a few times. The CDR3 sequence: CASSLGKGNEQYF. The DNA for the CDR3 is TGTGCCAGCAGCCTAGGGAAGGGCAACGAGCAGTACTTC. The chain joins TRBV7-6 to TRBJ2-7, with D hard to call. This CDR3 has 13 amino acids. The V end was cut by 5 bases, the J end by 5 bases, with 13 bases between. Germline V gene sequence: CDR1 SGHVS, CDR2 FNYEAQ. Filled out from reference TRBV7-6 and TRBJ2-7, the complete variable domain reads GAGVSQSPRYKVTKRGQDVALRCDPISGHVSLYWYRQALGQGPEFLTYFNYEAQQDKSGLPNDRFSAERPEGSISTLTIQRTEQRDSAMYRCASSLGKGNEQYFGPGTRLTVT.

This clonotype came up a few times. The V call is TRBV5-4, the J call TRBJ2-7; TRBD1 might be the D (5 bases). The length of the CDR3 is 14 residues. V shed 0 bases and J shed 4 bases, with 11 bases lying between them. Germline V CDR1 and CDR2: SGHNT, YYREEE (reference sequence). The CDR3 DNA is TGTGCCAGCAGCTTGGATCCAGGGAAGTACGAGCAGTACTTC. This gives the protein CASSLDPGKYEQYF.

To note about this clonotype: This could be a read error, since a much larger clone is one nucleotide away. The chain recombines TRBV6-1 with TRBJ2-1; 12 nucleotides align to TRBD2. The CDR3 sequence is 19 residues long. Germline loops: CDR1 MNHNS, CDR2 SASEGT. V dropped 6 bases and J dropped 1; count of bases not matched to a gene: 13. This chain's CDR3 is CASRRDGTSGLTSYNEQFF. The CDR3 DNA is TGTGCCAGCAGAAGGGACGGGACTAGCGGGTTGACTTCCTACAATGAGCAGTTCTTC.

This chain connects TRBV3-1 to TRBJ1-2; maybe TRBD1 (5 bases). The CDR3 is 18 residues long. Germline CDR1 is LGHDT and CDR2 is YNNKEL (reference sequence). V was shortened by 1 base and J by 6 bases, with 24 bases between the two germline ends. In DNA, the CDR3 is TGTGCCAGCAGCCAAGCAAGTCGAACGCCTCCGGGGGGTGATGGCTACACCTTC. It codes for CASSQASRTPPGGDGYTF.

This clonotype was seen a single time. The chain carries TRBV7-3 and TRBJ1-2; 7 nucleotides agree with TRBD1. The germline gives CDR1 SGHTA, CDR2 FQGTGA. V lost 4 bases and J lost 13; bases outside the gene matches: 9. CDR3 length: 12 residues. CDR3 nucleotides: TGTGCCAGCAGCTCTCCCGGACAGGCAACCACCTTC. Translating it yields CASSSPGQATTF.

The chain carries TRBV6-6 and TRBJ2-7; 10 nucleotides align to TRBD1. V was pared by 0 bases and J by 3 bases, with 8 bases of the junction left unmatched. CDR1 and CDR2 from the germline V gene are MNHNY and SVGAGI (reference sequence). CDR3 size: 17 residues. The chain's CDR3 is CASSYSKKGQGSYEQYF. The CDR3 region has the DNA TGTGCCAGCAGTTACTCTAAAAAGGGACAGGGGAGCTACGAGCAGTACTTC.

This chain joins TRBV19 and TRBJ2-1, with 8 positions matching TRBD1. Looked up from germline, CDR1 is LNHDA and CDR2 is SQIVND (reference sequence). The CDR3 spans 12 residues. V lost 10 bases, J lost 5 bases, and 4 bases stayed unmatched. The CDR3 bases are TGTGCCACCCGGACAGGGCACAATGAGCAGTTCTTC. Protein product: CATRTGHNEQFF.

This clonotype came up many times. V and J are TRBV7-3 and TRBJ2-1, with D maybe TRBD1 (6 bases). The ends were cut back, 1 base at V and 1 base at J, with 14 bases in the middle. The CDR3 has 17 residues. In germline, CDR1 is SGHTA, CDR2 FQGTGA. The CDR3 protein is CASSLNSGRGSYNEQFF. DNA for the CDR3: TGTGCCAGCAGCTTAAATTCAGGCAGGGGTTCCTACAATGAGCAGTTCTTC.

Only a few counts were recorded for this clonotype. The genes are TRBV28 and TRBJ1-1; D remains ambiguous. The V end lost 1 base, the J end lost 5 bases, and 5 bases lay between the germline ends. Germline V gives CDR1 MDHEN, CDR2 SYDVKM. This CDR3 region has 12 residues. CDR3 sequence reads: CASSLLSTEAFF. For the CDR3, the DNA is TGTGCCAGCAGTTTATTGTCAACTGAAGCTTTCTTT.

The chain has TRBV7-6 and TRBJ2-1, with 14 bases lining up with TRBD2. Germline loops: CDR1 SGHVS, CDR2 FNYEAQ. V dropped 5 bases and J dropped 1; count of bases not matched to a gene: 1. The CDR3 totals 16 residues. CDR3 bases: TGTGCCAGCAGCCGGACTAGCGGGAGGTCCTACAATGAGCAGTTCTTC. This sequence encodes CASSRTSGRSYNEQFF.

The CDR3 protein is CASSQVAAMNTEAFF. CDR3 in DNA: TGTGCCAGCAGCCAAGTAGCAGCCATGAACACTGAAGCTTTCTTT. This chain uses TRBV4-2 with TRBJ1-1; D not resolved. The germline V gene encodes CDR1 LGHNA and CDR2 YNFKEQ. The V end lost 1 base, the J end lost 0 bases, and 9 bases lay between the germline ends. The length of the CDR3 is 15 residues.

This clonotype was counted between two and nine times. V gene TRBV10-3 combines with J gene TRBJ1-2; 7 bases map to TRBD1. This CDR3 is 16 amino acids long. CDR1 and CDR2 from the germline V gene are ENHRY and SYGVKD. J lost 6 bases, V lost 3 bases, and 13 bases had no gene match. The DNA for the CDR3 is TGTGCCATCAGTGATGCTCGAGGGGGCGCGGGAAATGGCTACACCTTC. It specifies CAISDARGGAGNGYTF.

This clonotype came up a few times. The chain is built from TRBV24-1 and TRBJ1-2; D perhaps matches TRBD1 (6 bases). V lost 5 bases and J 2 bases, leaving 11 bases between the germline ends. The CDR3 totals 14 residues. Germline CDR1 reads KGHDR; CDR2 reads SFDVKD. This CDR3 is CATSGGGLNYGYTF. The CDR3 DNA sequence: TGTGCCACCAGTGGAGGGGGACTGAACTATGGCTACACCTTC.

Here the CDR3 reads CASSLLREGETQYF. The CDR3 DNA reads TGTGCCAGCAGTTTGTTGCGGGAGGGAGAGACCCAGTACTTC. The J gene is TRBJ2-5, the V gene TRBV27; TRBD2 agrees at 9 bases. The V gene's germline CDR1 is MNHEY and CDR2 SMNVEV (reference sequence). V lost 3 bases and J lost 4; bases outside the gene matches: 3. The CDR3 runs to 14 residues.